This TCR beta chain is drawn from a study of shared clonotypes between healthy human individuals. V dropped 0 bases and J dropped 4 bases, with 13 bases sitting between them. The germline CDR1 and CDR2 sequences are LGHNA and YNFKEQ. The CDR3 has 16 residues. TCRdb keeps only in-frame clones here, not all; method: immunoSEQ multiplex PCR. The repertoire holds around 2.3 million clones, approximately 96% seen once, with 0.1% to 0.15% in the top ten. The rearrangement links TRBV4-2 to TRBJ2-1, with a possible D match to TRBD2 (7 bases). This receptor was taken from a man between 18 and 29 years old in good health. Sequenced input: naive CD4+ T cells sorted from blood. Subset in this sample: CD45RA+ positively selected. This chain's CDR3 is CASSQESRGLYNEQFF. In nucleotides, the CDR3 is TGTGCCAGCAGCCAAGAATCGCGGGGGCTGTACAATGAGCAGTTCTTC.